The rows below give T cell receptor beta chains drawn from one sample of a study of metastatic and nonmetastatic thyroid tumors. TCRdb redid the clone calls on the PCR reads using MiXCR. The table lists around 70,000 clones, 15% to 20% of them singletons. Sequencing was done on a sample of blood. The source of these receptors is a female donor with papillary thyroid cancer or a benign thyroid nodule (not recorded which). Some clones in this sample may be carry-over from other donors' samples. The CDR3 runs from the conserved cysteine through the conserved F or W. A D gene is named only where the DNA matches it firmly. Not every row has a clone size; where given, it reads once, few, many or a size class.

DNA: TGTGCCAGCTCACCATTAAGCGGGAGTACCTACGAGCAGTACTTC; CDR3: CASSPLSGSTYEQYF; V: TRBV18; J: TRBJ2-7; size: many; D: TRBD2
DNA: TGCAGTGCTAGCCTCCTGAATAACTATGGCTACACCTTC; CDR3: CSASLLNNYGYTF; V: TRBV20-1; J: TRBJ1-2; size: -; D: -
DNA: TGTGCCAGCAGCTCTCCCTCCGGGACCGCTGACACTGAAGCTTTCTTT; CDR3: CASSSPSGTADTEAFF; V: TRBV7-6; J: TRBJ1-1; size: many; D: -
DNA: TGTGCCAGCAGCCCTTTACTCGCGGGGGAAAAACTGTTTTTT; CDR3: CASSPLLAGEKLFF; V: TRBV9; J: TRBJ1-4; size: many; D: -
DNA: TGTGCCAGCAGTCCTCGGGCCTACTGGCAGTACTTC; CDR3: CASSPRAYWQYF; V: TRBV6-1; J: TRBJ2-7; size: -; D: -
DNA: TGTGCCAGTAGTATCACTAGCGGGAGGGCCCGGGATTCCGGGGAGCTGTTTTTT; CDR3: CASSITSGRARDSGELFF; V: TRBV19; J: TRBJ2-2; size: many; D: TRBD2
DNA: TGTGCCAGCAGCACTGGACTAAGCTCCTACGAGCAGTACTTC; CDR3: CASSTGLSSYEQYF; V: TRBV13; J: TRBJ2-7; size: many; D: -
DNA: TGTGCCAGCACCCGCCCCACTTGGGAGGGCCAAGAGACCCAGTACTTC; CDR3: CASTRPTWEGQETQYF; V: TRBV11-2; J: TRBJ2-5; size: many; D: TRBD2
DNA: TGTGCCAGCAGTCAGGAATGGGGGGCCTACGAGCAGTACTTC; CDR3: CASSQEWGAYEQYF; V: TRBV6-1; J: TRBJ2-7; size: many; D: -
DNA: TGTGCCAGCAGCGGACAGAGAAAAGCCAAAAACATTCAGTACTTC; CDR3: CASSGQRKAKNIQYF; V: TRBV7-9; J: TRBJ2-4; size: -; D: -
DNA: TGTGCCAGCAGCAGGACAGGGGTAGAGACCCAGTACTTC; CDR3: CASSRTGVETQYF; V: TRBV5-6; J: TRBJ2-5; size: -; D: TRBD1
DNA: TGTGCCAGCAGCCCGACAGGGGGCGATGGCTACACCTTC; CDR3: CASSPTGGDGYTF; V: TRBV6-2/TRBV6-3; J: TRBJ1-2; size: many; D: TRBD1
DNA: TGTGCCTGGAGTGTAATGAACAGCCTACTGTCTTACGAGCAGTACTTC; CDR3: CAWSVMNSLLSYEQYF; V: TRBV30; J: TRBJ2-7; size: many; D: -
DNA: TGTGCCAGCAGTTTAAGACTAGCGGGGCCCCAGGAGCAGTACTTC; CDR3: CASSLRLAGPQEQYF; V: TRBV12-3/TRBV12-4; J: TRBJ2-7; size: many; D: TRBD2
DNA: TGTGCCAGCAGCCATACAGAGACCTACGAGCAGTACTTC; CDR3: CASSHTETYEQYF; V: TRBV11-2; J: TRBJ2-7; size: many; D: -
DNA: TGTGCCAGCAGTTTTGGGGGTCACGAGCAGTACTTC; CDR3: CASSFGGHEQYF; V: TRBV12-3/TRBV12-4; J: TRBJ2-7; size: many; D: -
DNA: TGTGCCAGCTTCGGGGGACTTAGCACAGATACGCAGTATTTT; CDR3: CASFGGLSTDTQYF; V: TRBV27; J: TRBJ2-3; size: many; D: -
DNA: TGTGCCAGCAGCGGAAGCGGGAGCTCCTACAATGAGCAGTTCTTC; CDR3: CASSGSGSSYNEQFF; V: TRBV9; J: TRBJ2-1; size: many; D: TRBD2
DNA: TGTGCCAGCAGCCCTCTGGGCGGGGAGCTGTTTTTT; CDR3: CASSPLGGELFF; V: TRBV7-3; J: TRBJ2-2; size: many; D: -
DNA: TGTGCCAGCAGTTTAGGTGACAGGGGCAATCAGCCCCAGCATTTT; CDR3: CASSLGDRGNQPQHF; V: TRBV12-3/TRBV12-4; J: TRBJ1-5; size: many; D: TRBD1
DNA: TGTGCCACCAGCAAGGGTCGGGACAACACTGAAGCCTTCTTT; CDR3: CATSKGRDNTEAFF; V: TRBV15; J: TRBJ1-1; size: few; D: -
DNA: TGTGCCAGCAGCCAGACTAGCGGGAGCTCCTACAATGAGCAGTTCTTC; CDR3: CASSQTSGSSYNEQFF; V: TRBV9; J: TRBJ2-1; size: many; D: TRBD2
DNA: TGTGCCAGCAGTTCGGCGGGCTACGAGCAGTACTTC; CDR3: CASSSAGYEQYF; V: TRBV27; J: TRBJ2-7; size: many; D: -
DNA: TGCAGTGCTAGATCTTTATTGCGGACAAAGAAAGGAAAACTGTTTTTT; CDR3: CSARSLLRTKKGKLFF; V: TRBV20-1; J: TRBJ1-4; size: -; D: -
DNA: TGCAGTGCTCGACAGCCAGGGGAAAAGCCCCAGCATTTT; CDR3: CSARQPGEKPQHF; V: TRBV20-1; J: TRBJ1-5; size: -; D: -
DNA: TGTGCCAGCAGCTTAACGGCAGGGTTAGTTGGAGATACGCAGTATTTT; CDR3: CASSLTAGLVGDTQYF; V: TRBV7-8; J: TRBJ2-3; size: many; D: -
DNA: TGTGCCAGCAGGGTGACAGGGGTCGAGGTCGATGGCTACACCTTC; CDR3: CASRVTGVEVDGYTF; V: TRBV6-2/TRBV6-3; J: TRBJ1-2; size: few; D: TRBD1
DNA: TGCAGTGCCGGGGACAGGGGGTTTCTTCAGCCCCAGCATTTT; CDR3: CSAGDRGFLQPQHF; V: TRBV20-1; J: TRBJ1-5; size: -; D: TRBD1
DNA: TGTGCCAGCTCACCCCGGGACAGGAGCTCCTATAATTCACCCCTCCACTTT; CDR3: CASSPRDRSSYNSPLHF; V: TRBV18; J: TRBJ1-6; size: many; D: TRBD1
DNA: TGTGCCAGCAGCTTACGGTCTCACGACTACGAGCAGTACTTC; CDR3: CASSLRSHDYEQYF; V: TRBV11-2; J: TRBJ2-7; size: many; D: -
DNA: TGTGCCAGCACCGCGGGACAGGGGCTAGGATGGGCCAACGTCCTGACTTTC; CDR3: CASTAGQGLGWANVLTF; V: TRBV28; J: TRBJ2-6; size: -; D: TRBD1
DNA: TGTGCCAGCAGCCAAGATTTTAGCGGGAGCGCAGATACGCAGTATTTT; CDR3: CASSQDFSGSADTQYF; V: TRBV4-2; J: TRBJ2-3; size: many; D: TRBD2
DNA: TGTGCCAGCAGCTTAGAATCGGGGATGCTGACTTCCTACGAGCAGTACTTC; CDR3: CASSLESGMLTSYEQYF; V: TRBV13; J: TRBJ2-7; size: few; D: -
DNA: TGTGCCAGCAGTTACTCGTCACGTAAGCCCCAGCATTTT; CDR3: CASSYSSRKPQHF; V: TRBV6-5; J: TRBJ1-5; size: -; D: -
DNA: TGCAGCGTTGAAAGGGACAGGGCCTCTGAAGCTTTCTTT; CDR3: CSVERDRASEAFF; V: TRBV29-1; J: TRBJ1-1; size: many; D: TRBD1
DNA: TGTGCCAGCAGCCCGGGGGCATTATTCACTGGGTCCAACGTCCTGACTTTC; CDR3: CASSPGALFTGSNVLTF; V: TRBV28; J: TRBJ2-6; size: -; D: -
DNA: TGTGCCAGCAGCTTGGCCCTACTGCAGAACTATGGCTACACCTTC; CDR3: CASSLALLQNYGYTF; V: TRBV5-8; J: TRBJ1-2; size: many; D: -
DNA: TGTGCCAGCAGTGAAGGGACAGGACGGACCCAGTACTTC; CDR3: CASSEGTGRTQYF; V: TRBV6-1; J: TRBJ2-5; size: -; D: TRBD1